This entry lists 5 T cell receptor beta chains sequenced from one sample in a study of T cell repertoires in cytomegalovirus infection. TCRdb fed the reads into MiXCR, producing one record per CDR3 protein. The sample holds roughly 720,000 distinct CDR3 sequences, 35% seen once. What was sequenced was PBMCs. These receptors originate from a human donor in good health (CMV status not recorded). Some clones in this sample may be carry-over from other donors' samples.

V and J are TRBV24-1 and TRBJ2-1; 8 bases are a match to TRBD1. Germline CDR1 is KGHDR and CDR2 is SFDVKD. CDR3 length: 17 residues. J lost 4 bases, V lost 4 bases, and 11 bases had no gene match. CDR3: CATSDPAGTGLYNEQFF. CDR3 in DNA: TGTGCCACCAGTGACCCCGCCGGGACAGGCTTATACAATGAGCAGTTCTTC.

V is TRBV6-2 or TRBV6-3 and J is TRBJ1-5; D is unclear. The CDR3 length is 15 residues. Germline assignment: CDR1 MNHEY and CDR2 SVGEGT. Between the trimmed V and J ends, which lost 0 bases and 7 bases, there was a span of 13 bases. CDR3 in DNA: TGTGCCAGCAGTTACTCAAACGAGGTGACCCAGCCCCAGCATTTT. Translating it yields CASSYSNEVTQPQHF.

About this clonotype itself: A read error may be the cause here, since a much bigger clone is one base away. The V gene is TRBV6-1, the J gene TRBJ1-1; D gene unclear. CDR1 and CDR2 (germline): MNHNS, SASEGT. This CDR3 is 15 amino acids long. The germline V and J ends were trimmed by 7 bases and 5 bases, with 20 bases remaining between them. Here the CDR3 reads CASMPDRWVRTEAFF. The CDR3 nucleotides are TGTGCCAGCATGCCGGACCGGTGGGTTCGGACTGAAGCTTTCTTT.

J is TRBJ2-4 and V is TRBV7-2, with 12 bases lining up with TRBD1. The V gene end was trimmed by 2 bases and the J gene end by 8 bases; junction bases not matched to a gene: 10. The germline V gene has CDR1 SGHTA and CDR2 FQGNSA. CDR3 length equals 17 residues. Here the CDR3 DNA reads TGTGCCAGCAGCTTAAGGGACAGGGGGCGTTTTATGGACATTCAGTACTTC. This translates into CASSLRDRGRFMDIQYF.

The chain recombines TRBV6-1 with TRBJ2-4; D is perhaps TRBD2 (6 bases). Germline lookup yields CDR1 MNHNS and CDR2 SASEGT. The germline V and J ends were trimmed by 7 bases and 1 base, with 14 bases remaining between them. The CDR3 totals 15 residues. CDR3 nucleotide sequence: TGTGCCAGCATGGAGGGGTGGGGGGCCAAAAACATTCAGTACTTC. Amino acid sequence: CASMEGWGAKNIQYF.